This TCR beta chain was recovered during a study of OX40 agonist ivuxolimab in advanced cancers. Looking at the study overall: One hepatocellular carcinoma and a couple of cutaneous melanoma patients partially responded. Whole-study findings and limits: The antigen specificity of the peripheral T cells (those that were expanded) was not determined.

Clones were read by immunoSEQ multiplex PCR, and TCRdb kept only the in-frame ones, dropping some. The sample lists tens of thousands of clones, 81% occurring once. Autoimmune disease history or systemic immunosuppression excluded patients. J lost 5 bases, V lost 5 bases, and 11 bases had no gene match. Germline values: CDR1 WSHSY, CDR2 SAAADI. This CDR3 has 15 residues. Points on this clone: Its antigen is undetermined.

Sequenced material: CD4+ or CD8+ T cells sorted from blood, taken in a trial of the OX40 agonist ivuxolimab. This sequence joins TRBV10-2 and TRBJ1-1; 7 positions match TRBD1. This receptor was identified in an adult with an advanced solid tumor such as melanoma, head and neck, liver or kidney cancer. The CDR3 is CASSNTGETGTEAFF. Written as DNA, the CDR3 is TGCGCCAGCAGTAATACAGGGGAGACGGGGACTGAAGCTTTCTTT.